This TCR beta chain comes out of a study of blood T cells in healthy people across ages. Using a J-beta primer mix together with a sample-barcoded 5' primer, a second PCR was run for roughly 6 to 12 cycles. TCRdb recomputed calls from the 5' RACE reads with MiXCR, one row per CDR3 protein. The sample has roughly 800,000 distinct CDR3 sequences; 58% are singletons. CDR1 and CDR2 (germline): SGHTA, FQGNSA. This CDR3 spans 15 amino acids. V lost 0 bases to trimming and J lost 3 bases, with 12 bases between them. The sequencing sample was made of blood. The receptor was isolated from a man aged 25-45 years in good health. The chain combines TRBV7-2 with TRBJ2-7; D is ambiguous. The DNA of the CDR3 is TGTGCCAGCAGCTTAGCGTTTGGGAATAACTACGAGCAGTACTTC. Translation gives CASSLAFGNNYEQYF.